This T cell receptor beta chain was captured in a study of blood T cell repertoires in COVID-19. Across the whole study: Samples representing acute and convalescent COVID-19 were sourced from the United States, Italy and Spain. From T cells, B-cell-depleted T cells, or PBMCs came the material, which was cDNA or gDNA.

The V and J ends lost 3 bases and 7 bases, in that order; junction bases with no gene match: 8. The CDR3 consists of 17 residues. In germline, CDR1 is MNHEY, CDR2 SMNVEV (reference sequence). In the source study's methods: Reference gene primers were amplified, and this amplification served to estimate nucleated cell counts. Data came from immunoSEQ multiplex PCR; TCRdb stores just in-frame clones and leaves some out. V and J calls and clone size are as listed in that table; D and trimming were resolved from the DNA. Here the sample spans 37,000 or so clones, nearly 90% being singletons. The receptor comes from a man between 60 and 75 years old with active COVID-19. The gene calls are TRBV27 and TRBJ2-1, with TRBD2 identical over 14 bases. Input material: peripheral blood. The DNA for the CDR3 is TGTGCCAGCAGTTTCTACCTCCGGACTAGCGGGAGGAATGAGCAGTTCTTC. It codes for CASSFYLRTSGRNEQFF.